The 9 T cell receptor beta chains below were found in one sample sequenced in a study of cytomegalovirus exposure and HLA in healthy donors. Primers: 60 Vbeta forward and 13 Jbeta reverse. Produced via immunoSEQ multiplex PCR; TCRdb's table is partial and in-frame only. The repertoire holds 130,000 to 150,000 clones, with roughly 79% as singletons. The sequenced material came from PBMCs. These receptors originate from a male donor in good health and CMV-seronegative.

The rearrangement joins TRBV27 to TRBJ2-2, with TRBD1 identical over 7 bases. With 0 bases clipped from V and 0 bases from J, the junction kept 4 bases outside the gene matches. The CDR3 has 17 amino acids. Germline-derived CDR1 and CDR2 are MNHEY and SMNVEV (reference sequence). CDR3 region: CASSLSGDSANTGELFF. The CDR3 coding sequence is TGTGCCAGCAGTTTATCGGGGGACAGCGCGAACACCGGGGAGCTGTTTTTT.

The chain employs TRBV6-4 and TRBJ2-2, with D possibly TRBD2 on 5 matching bases. The CDR3 extends over 14 amino acids. In germline, CDR1 is MRHNA, CDR2 SNTAGT. V lost 7 bases and J lost 5, with 14 bases in between. For the CDR3, the DNA is TGTGCCAGCAACGAGGGAGTTGGTACCGGGGAGCTGTTTTTT. Amino acid sequence: CASNEGVGTGELFF.

This clone was seen only once. The V and J genes are TRBV9 and TRBJ1-5; D may be TRBD1 (5 bases). The V gene lost 0 bases and the J gene lost 9 bases, with 10 bases spanning the gap. Germline CDR1 is SGDLS and CDR2 is YYNGEE. The CDR3 is made up of 13 amino acids. CDR3 sequence (DNA): TGTGCCAGCAGCGTAGTGGGAACAGGGCCCCAGCATTTT. This gives the protein CASSVVGTGPQHF. The whole variable domain, filled in from reference TRBV9 and TRBJ1-5, reads DSGVTQTPKHLITATGQRVTLRCSPRSGDLSVYWYQQSLDQGLQFLIQYYNGEERAKGNILERFSAQQFPDLHSELNLSSLELGDSALYFCASSVVGTGPQHFGDGTRLSIL.

A remark on this clone: The sample carries other DNA sequences with the same CDR3. This chain links TRBV18 with TRBJ1-1; perhaps TRBD1 as D (5 bases). This CDR3 is built from 14 residues. Germline V gene data show CDR1 as KGHSH and CDR2 as LQKENI. V lost 3 bases and J 2 bases, leaving 10 bases between the germline ends. CDR3 sequence (DNA): TGTGCCAGCTCACCCGGGCAGGGCAACACTGAAGCTTTCTTT. Protein sequence: CASSPGQGNTEAFF.

This sequence joins TRBV29-1 and TRBJ1-3, with a weak D call TRBD1 (6 bases). The V and J ends lost 7 bases and 4 bases respectively, with 14 bases between them. The CDR3 runs to 13 residues. Per germline, CDR1 SQVTM and CDR2 ANQGSEA. CDR3 DNA: TGCAGCGCTAGACAGGCCGCGGGAAACACCATATATTTT. Translated, it gives CSARQAAGNTIYF.

V usage is TRBV6-4 and J usage is TRBJ2-5, with D maybe TRBD1 (6 bases). Per germline, CDR1 MRHNA and CDR2 SNTAGT. V lost 3 bases and J 6 bases, leaving 14 bases between the germline ends. This CDR3 comprises 14 residues. CDR3 loop: CASSEWAGAKTQYF. In DNA, the CDR3 is TGTGCCAGCAGTGAATGGGCAGGGGCTAAGACCCAGTACTTC.

This CDR3 reads CASSQGLAGGGEQYF. In DNA, the CDR3 is TGTGCCAGCAGCCAGGGACTAGCGGGAGGGGGGGAGCAGTACTTC. The rearrangement joins TRBV5-4 to TRBJ2-7, with 16 bases identical to TRBD2. CDR3 length: 15 residues. Trimming at V came to 4 bases and at J to 7 bases, leaving 5 bases not matched to a gene. Germline loops: CDR1 SGHNT, CDR2 YYREEE (reference sequence).

The chain combines TRBV5-6 with TRBJ2-1, with D tentatively TRBD1 (5 bases). Between the trimmed V and J ends, which lost 4 bases and 0 bases, there was a span of 14 bases. Germline values: CDR1 SGHDT, CDR2 YYEEEE. The CDR3 sequence is 16 residues long. CDR3 nucleotide sequence: TGTGCCAGCAGCCGCCCAAGGGGCAGCTCCTACAATGAGCAGTTCTTC. Translated: CASSRPRGSSYNEQFF.

J is TRBJ2-3 and V is TRBV7-9; 14 nucleotides line up with TRBD2. Germline CDR1 and CDR2: SEHNR and FQNEAQ (reference sequence). CDR3 length: 16 residues. V lost 4 bases and J lost 5; bases outside the gene matches: 5. Here the CDR3 reads CASSSPGLAGGDTQYF. As DNA, the CDR3 is TGTGCCAGCAGCTCCCCAGGACTAGCGGGAGGAGATACGCAGTATTTT. Together with reference TRBV7-9 and TRBJ2-3, the CDR3 gives the full variable domain: DTGVSQNPRHKITKRGQNVTFRCDPISEHNRLYWYRQTLGQGPEFLTYFQNEAQLEKSRLLSDRFSAERPKGSFSTLEIQRTEQGDSAMYLCASSSPGLAGGDTQYFGPGTRLTVL.